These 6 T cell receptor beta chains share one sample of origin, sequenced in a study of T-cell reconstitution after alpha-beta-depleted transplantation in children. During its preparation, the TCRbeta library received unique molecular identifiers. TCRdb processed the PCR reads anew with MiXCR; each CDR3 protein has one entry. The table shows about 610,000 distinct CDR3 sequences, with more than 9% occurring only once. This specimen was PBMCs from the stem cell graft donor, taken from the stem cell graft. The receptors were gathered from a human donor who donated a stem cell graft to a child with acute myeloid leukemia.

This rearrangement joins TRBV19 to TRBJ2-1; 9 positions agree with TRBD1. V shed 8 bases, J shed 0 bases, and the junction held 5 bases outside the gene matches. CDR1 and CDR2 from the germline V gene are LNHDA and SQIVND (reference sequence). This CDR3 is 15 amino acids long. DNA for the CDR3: TGTGCCAGTGCCGACAGGGGGGCCTCCTACAATGAGCAGTTCTTC. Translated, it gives CASADRGASYNEQFF. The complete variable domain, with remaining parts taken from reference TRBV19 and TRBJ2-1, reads DGGITQSPKYLFRKEGQNVTLSCEQNLNHDAMYWYRQDPGQGLRLIYYSQIVNDFQKGDIAEGYSVSREKKESFPLTVTSAQKNPTAFYLCASADRGASYNEQFFGPGTRLTVL.

Here the CDR3 reads CSARDTSGIKETQYF. The CDR3 bases are TGCAGTGCTAGAGATACTAGCGGGATAAAAGAGACCCAGTACTTC. The V and J genes are TRBV20-1 and TRBJ2-5; 10 bases line up with TRBD2. Germline V gives CDR1 DFQATT, CDR2 SNEGSKA (reference sequence). The trim removed 0 bases at V and 3 bases at J, leaving 4 bases unmatched. The CDR3 has 15 residues.

CDR3 residues: CAWSLSEALQQFF. CDR3 coding DNA: TGTGCCTGGAGTCTCTCCGAGGCCCTCCAGCAGTTCTTC. The chain is built from TRBV30 and TRBJ2-1, with D hard to call. Trimming shortened V by 2 bases and J by 11 bases, and 16 bases separated the two germline ends. The CDR3 loop spans 13 amino acids. Germline V gene data show CDR1 as GTSNPN and CDR2 as SVGIG (reference sequence).

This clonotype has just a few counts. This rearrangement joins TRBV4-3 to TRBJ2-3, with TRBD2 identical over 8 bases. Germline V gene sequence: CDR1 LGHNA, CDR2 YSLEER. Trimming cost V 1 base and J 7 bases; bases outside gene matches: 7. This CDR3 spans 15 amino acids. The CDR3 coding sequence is TGCGCCAGCAGCCAAGCGTCTAGCGGGTTGAATACGCAGTATTTT. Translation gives CASSQASSGLNTQYF.

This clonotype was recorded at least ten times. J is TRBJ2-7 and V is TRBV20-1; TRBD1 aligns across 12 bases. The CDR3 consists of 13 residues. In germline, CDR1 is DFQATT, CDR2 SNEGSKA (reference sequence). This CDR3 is CRVDRDRGHEQYF. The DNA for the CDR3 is TGCAGGGTGGATCGGGACAGGGGGCACGAGCAGTACTTC.

For the CDR3, the DNA is TGTGCCAGCAGTTACTCTGGCGGAGCTTTCTTT. The encoded protein is CASSYSGGAFF. V gene TRBV6-5 combines with J gene TRBJ1-1; D gene ambiguous. CDR3 length: 11 residues. The V end lost 0 bases, the J end lost 10 bases, and 6 bases lay between the germline ends. Germline CDR1 MNHEY, CDR2 SVGAGI.